One sample yielded the 7 T cell receptor beta chains listed below, sequenced in a study of control samples from healthy donors and cancer patients. Here immunoSEQ multiplex PCR was the method, and the copy in TCRdb shows in-frame clones only, minus some. The data contain 200,000 to 250,000 clones, around 94% of them seen just once; the ten biggest clones take up about 1.6%. Sequencing input: blood. The receptor source for this set is a man aged 45-65 years in good health.

The chain has TRBV28 and TRBJ2-3; D unclear. The V end was cut by 2 bases, the J end by 0 bases, with 3 bases between. Germline values: CDR1 MDHEN, CDR2 SYDVKM. This CDR3 has 13 residues. CDR3 sequence (DNA): TGTGCCAGCAGTTTAGGCAGCACAGATACGCAGTATTTT. Protein: CASSLGSTDTQYF.

This chain links TRBV24-1 with TRBJ2-2; 10 nucleotides match TRBD1. This CDR3 spans 15 amino acids. Germline assignment: CDR1 KGHDR and CDR2 SFDVKD. V shed 7 bases, J shed 3 bases, and the junction held 4 bases outside the gene matches. The CDR3 DNA is TGTGCCACCAGCGTCGGGACAGGGGACACCGGGGAGCTGTTTTTT. Translating gives CATSVGTGDTGELFF.

This chain uses TRBV28 with TRBJ1-4, with a possible D match to TRBD1 (5 bases). The CDR3 totals 16 residues. Per germline, CDR1 MDHEN and CDR2 SYDVKM. Trimming cost V 2 bases and J 2 bases, with 12 bases left between them. CDR3 sequence: CASSLGGAGTNEKLFF. CDR3 sequence (DNA): TGTGCCAGCAGTTTAGGCGGGGCTGGGACTAATGAAAAACTGTTTTTT.

The rearrangement joins TRBV15 to TRBJ1-6; TRBD1 is a possible D gene (6 bases). V was cut by 0 bases and J by 9 bases, with 12 bases left in between. There are 15 residues in the CDR3. Germline V gene data show CDR1 as LNHNV and CDR2 as YYDKDF (reference sequence). In DNA form, the CDR3 reads TGTGCCACCAGCAGAGAGGGGGGGCAGGGTTCACCCCTCCACTTT. Translating gives CATSREGGQGSPLHF.

The V call is TRBV15, the J call TRBJ1-2; D gene uncertain. Germline loops: CDR1 LNHNV, CDR2 YYDKDF (reference sequence). Trimming left V 0 bases short and J 4 bases short, with 12 bases between. The length of the CDR3 is 15 residues. The CDR3 is CATSRDRTSSYGYTF. CDR3 coding DNA: TGTGCCACCAGCAGAGATAGAACCTCGTCCTATGGCTACACCTTC.

This chain links TRBV5-1 with TRBJ1-1; D uncertain. Germline assignment: CDR1 SGHRS and CDR2 YFSETQ. The CDR3 extends over 13 amino acids. The V gene lost 2 bases and the J gene lost 1 base, with 6 bases spanning the gap. CDR3 loop: CASSFTENTEAFF. Written as DNA, the CDR3 is TGCGCCAGCAGCTTTACGGAGAACACTGAAGCTTTCTTT.

The chain joins TRBV6-2 or TRBV6-3 to TRBJ2-1; TRBD2 aligns across 11 bases. This CDR3 has 16 residues. Germline V gene data show CDR1 as MNHEY and CDR2 as SVGEGT. The trim removed 2 bases at V and 4 bases at J, leaving 4 bases unmatched. Here the CDR3 reads CASSYGIAGGYNEQFF. The CDR3 nucleotides are TGTGCCAGCAGTTACGGGATAGCGGGGGGGTACAATGAGCAGTTCTTC.